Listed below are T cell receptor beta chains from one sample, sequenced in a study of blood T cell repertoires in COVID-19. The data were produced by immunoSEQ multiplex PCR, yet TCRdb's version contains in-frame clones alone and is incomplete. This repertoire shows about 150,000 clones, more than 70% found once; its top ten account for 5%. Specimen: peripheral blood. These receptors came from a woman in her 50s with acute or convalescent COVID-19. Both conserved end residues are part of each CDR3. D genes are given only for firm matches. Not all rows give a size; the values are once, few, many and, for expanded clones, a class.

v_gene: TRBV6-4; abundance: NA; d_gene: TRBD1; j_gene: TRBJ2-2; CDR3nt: TGTGCCAGCAAATCCGAGACAGGGTACACCGGGGAGCTGTTTTTT; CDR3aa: CASKSETGYTGELFF
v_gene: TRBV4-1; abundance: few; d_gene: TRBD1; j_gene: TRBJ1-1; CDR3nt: TGCGCCAGCAAGACAGGGGCTAACACTGAAGCTTTCTTT; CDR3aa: CASKTGANTEAFF
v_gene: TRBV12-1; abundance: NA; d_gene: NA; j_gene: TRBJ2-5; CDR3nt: TGTGCCAGCCAAACCACAACGGGGGTAGAGACCCAGTACTTC; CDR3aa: CASQTTTGVETQYF
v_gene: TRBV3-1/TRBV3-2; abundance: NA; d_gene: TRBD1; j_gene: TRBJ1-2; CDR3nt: TGTGCCAGCAGCTCAAACCTTGGACAGGGTGGCAACTATGGCTACACCTTC; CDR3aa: CASSSNLGQGGNYGYTF
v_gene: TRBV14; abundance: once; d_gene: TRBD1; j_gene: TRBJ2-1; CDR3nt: TGTGCCAGCAGCCAAAGCGAAAGGGGTCCAGGGGGCTGGACCTACAATGAGCAGTTCTTC; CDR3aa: CASSQSERGPGGWTYNEQFF
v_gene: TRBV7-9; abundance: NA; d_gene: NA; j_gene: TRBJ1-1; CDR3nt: TGTGCCAGCAGCTTTGGAGGGAACACTGAAGCTTTCTTT; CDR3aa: CASSFGGNTEAFF
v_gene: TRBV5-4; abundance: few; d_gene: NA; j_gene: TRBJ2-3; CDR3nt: TGTGCCAGCAGCTTGTTGGAAACCGGGGGAGATACGCAGTATTTT; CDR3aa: CASSLLETGGDTQYF
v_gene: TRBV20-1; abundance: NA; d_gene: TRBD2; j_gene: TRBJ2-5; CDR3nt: TGCAGTGCTAGTATGTCAGCGGGGGGGTTCAAGGCCCAGTACTTC; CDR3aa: CSASMSAGGFKAQYF
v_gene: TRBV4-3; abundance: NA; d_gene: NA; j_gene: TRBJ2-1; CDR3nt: TGCGCCAGCAGCCAAGATCGAGGGCCCTACAATGAGCAGTTCTTC; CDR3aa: CASSQDRGPYNEQFF
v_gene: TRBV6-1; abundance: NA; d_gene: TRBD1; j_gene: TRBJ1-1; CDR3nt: TGTGCCAGCAGTGAAGGGGCAGGACAGGCTGGAACTGAAGCTTTCTTT; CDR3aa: CASSEGAGQAGTEAFF
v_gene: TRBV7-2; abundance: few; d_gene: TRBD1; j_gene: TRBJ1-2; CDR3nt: TGTGCCAGCAGCTTAACCCGGGACAGGGGCGCTGGCTACACCTTC; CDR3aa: CASSLTRDRGAGYTF
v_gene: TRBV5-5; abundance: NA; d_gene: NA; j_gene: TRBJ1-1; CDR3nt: TGTGCCAGCAGCTCATCAGCCAGGGAGAACACTGAAGCTTTCTTT; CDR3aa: CASSSSARENTEAFF
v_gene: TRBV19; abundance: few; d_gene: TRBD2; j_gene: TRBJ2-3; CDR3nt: TGTGCCAGTAGTAAAGGACTAGCGGGGGGGATGACAGATACGCAGTATTTT; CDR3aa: CASSKGLAGGMTDTQYF
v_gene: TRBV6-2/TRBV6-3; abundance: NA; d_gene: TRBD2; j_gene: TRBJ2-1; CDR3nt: TGTGCCAGCAGTGCTAGCGGGGGAAAAAATGAGCAGTTCTTC; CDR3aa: CASSASGGKNEQFF
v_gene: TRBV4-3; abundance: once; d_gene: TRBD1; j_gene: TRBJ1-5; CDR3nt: TGCGCCAGCAGTCCCGACAGGGGAGGGGGTCAGCCCCAGCATTTT; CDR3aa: CASSPDRGGGQPQHF
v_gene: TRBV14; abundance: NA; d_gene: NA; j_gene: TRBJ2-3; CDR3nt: TGTGCCAGCAGCCATCGAAGCAGGGCAGATACGCAGTATTTT; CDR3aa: CASSHRSRADTQYF
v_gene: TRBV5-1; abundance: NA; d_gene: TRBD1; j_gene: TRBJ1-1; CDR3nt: TGCGCCAGCAGCTTTATGACAGGGGGCTCGAGTGAAGCTTTCTTT; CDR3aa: CASSFMTGGSSEAFF
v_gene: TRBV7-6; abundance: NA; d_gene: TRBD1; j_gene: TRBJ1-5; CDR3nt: TGTGCCAGCAGCTTAACTACGATTGGACAGGGAAGTCAGCCCCAGCATTTT; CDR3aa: CASSLTTIGQGSQPQHF
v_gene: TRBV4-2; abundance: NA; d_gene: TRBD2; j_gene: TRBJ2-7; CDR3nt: TGTGCCAGCAGCCAAGACGTGGGGGGGTACGAGCAGTACTTC; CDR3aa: CASSQDVGGYEQYF
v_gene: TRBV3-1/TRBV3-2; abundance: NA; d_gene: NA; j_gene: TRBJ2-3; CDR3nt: TGTGCCGCCGAGGGTACAGATACGCAGTATTTT; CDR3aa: CAAEGTDTQYF
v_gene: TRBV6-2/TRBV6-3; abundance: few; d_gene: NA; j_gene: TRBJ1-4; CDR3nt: TGTGCCAGCAGCATAATTCGAGGGAATGGTGAAAAACTGTTTTTT; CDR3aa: CASSIIRGNGEKLFF
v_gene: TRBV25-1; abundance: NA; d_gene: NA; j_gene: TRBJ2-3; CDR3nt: TGTGCCAGCAGTGACCATCTAGGAGCAGATACGCAGTATTTT; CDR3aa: CASSDHLGADTQYF
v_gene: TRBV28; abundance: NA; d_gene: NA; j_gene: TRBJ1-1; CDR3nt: TGTGCCAGCAGTTCCCCCGGGACACTGAACACTGAAGCTTTCTTT; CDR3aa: CASSSPGTLNTEAFF
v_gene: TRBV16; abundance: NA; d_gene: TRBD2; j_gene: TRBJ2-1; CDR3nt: TGTGCCAGCAGCCAAGCCAGCGGGGGGATTTACAATGAGCAGTTCTTC; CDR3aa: CASSQASGGIYNEQFF
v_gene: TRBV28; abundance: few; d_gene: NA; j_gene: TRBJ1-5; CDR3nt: TGTGCCAGCAGTTTCCCCGGGTATAGCAATCAGCCCCAGCATTTT; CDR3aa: CASSFPGYSNQPQHF
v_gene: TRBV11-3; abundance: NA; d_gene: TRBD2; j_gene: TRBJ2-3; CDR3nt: TGTGCCAGCAGCTTAGGAGCGGGGGGACCCCCCGCGGGCACAGATACGCAGTATTTT; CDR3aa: CASSLGAGGPPAGTDTQYF
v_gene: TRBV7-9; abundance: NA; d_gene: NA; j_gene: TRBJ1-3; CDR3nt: TGTGCCAGCAGCTTAGATGAGTCGAACACCATATATTTT; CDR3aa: CASSLDESNTIYF
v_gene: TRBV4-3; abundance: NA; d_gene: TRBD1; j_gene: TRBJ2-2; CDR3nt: TGCGCCAGCAGCCAAGAGTTATCGGGACAGGGGTTCACCGGGGAGCTGTTTTTT; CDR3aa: CASSQELSGQGFTGELFF
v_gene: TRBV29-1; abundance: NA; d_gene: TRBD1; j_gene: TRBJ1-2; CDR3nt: TGCAGCGCTGAGCCAGGGGGAGAGGGCTACACCTTC; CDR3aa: CSAEPGGEGYTF
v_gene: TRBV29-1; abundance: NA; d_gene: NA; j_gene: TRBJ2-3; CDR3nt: TGCAGCGTTGGGACTGAAAATAATATTGGAGATACGCAGTATTTT; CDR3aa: CSVGTENNIGDTQYF
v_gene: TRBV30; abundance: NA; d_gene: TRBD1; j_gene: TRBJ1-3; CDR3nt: TGTGCCTGGGAAGGTGTCTCCCGGACAGGGAACACCATATATTTT; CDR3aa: CAWEGVSRTGNTIYF
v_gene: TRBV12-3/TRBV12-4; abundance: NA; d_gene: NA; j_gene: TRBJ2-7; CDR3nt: TGTGCCACCAAGAAGGGGACCTACGAGCAGTACTTC; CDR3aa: CATKKGTYEQYF
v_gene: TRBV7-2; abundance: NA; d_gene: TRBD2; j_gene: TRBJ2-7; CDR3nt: TGTGCCAGCAGTTCAGCGGGGTACGAGCAGTACTTC; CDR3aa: CASSSAGYEQYF
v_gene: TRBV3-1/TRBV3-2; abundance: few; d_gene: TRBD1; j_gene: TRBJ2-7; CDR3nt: TGTGCCAGCAGCCAAGGGGATGGGGACAGGAGTTACGAGCAGTACTTC; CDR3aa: CASSQGDGDRSYEQYF
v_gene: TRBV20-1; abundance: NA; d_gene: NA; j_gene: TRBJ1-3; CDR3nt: TGCAGTGCTAATTCAGGGGACACCATATATTTT; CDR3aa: CSANSGDTIYF
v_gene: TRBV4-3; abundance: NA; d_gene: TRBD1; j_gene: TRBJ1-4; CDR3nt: TGCGCCAGCAGCCGAAAAACAGGGGGCGCAGTGGAAACTAATGAAAAACTGTTTTTT; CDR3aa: CASSRKTGGAVETNEKLFF
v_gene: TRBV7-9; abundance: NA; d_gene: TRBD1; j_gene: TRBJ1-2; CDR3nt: TGTGCCAGCAACTCCCGACAGGGCAACCCGGTCTTTGATGGCTACACCTTC; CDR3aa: CASNSRQGNPVFDGYTF
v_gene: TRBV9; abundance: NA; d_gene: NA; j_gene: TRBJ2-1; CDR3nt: TGTGCCAGCACCGGTGGGGGGGCCAGTCGTAATGAGCAGTTCTTC; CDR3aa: CASTGGGASRNEQFF
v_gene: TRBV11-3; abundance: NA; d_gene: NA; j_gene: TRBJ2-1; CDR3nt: TGTGCCAGCAGCTTAGAATTGTCGGGGGCCTACAATGAGCAGTTCTTC; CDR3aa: CASSLELSGAYNEQFF
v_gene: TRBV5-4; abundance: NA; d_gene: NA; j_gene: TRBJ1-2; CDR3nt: TGTGCCAGCAGCTTGGTTGAGAACTATGGCTACACCTTC; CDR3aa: CASSLVENYGYTF
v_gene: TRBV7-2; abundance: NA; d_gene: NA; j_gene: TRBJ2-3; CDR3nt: TGTGCCAGCAGCTCCCAGGGAGATACGCAGTATTTT; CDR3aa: CASSSQGDTQYF
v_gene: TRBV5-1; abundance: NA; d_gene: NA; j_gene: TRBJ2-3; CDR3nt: TGCGCCAGCAGCTTGTTGACTGGAGCTTCAGATACGCAGTATTTT; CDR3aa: CASSLLTGASDTQYF
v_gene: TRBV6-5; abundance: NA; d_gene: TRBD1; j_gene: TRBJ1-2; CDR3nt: TGTGCCAGCAGCCAAGGGGGACAGGACGGTGGCTACACCTTC; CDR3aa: CASSQGGQDGGYTF
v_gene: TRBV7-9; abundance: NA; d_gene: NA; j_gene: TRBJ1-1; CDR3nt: TGTGCCGCTGGGGAGATCGCCACTGAAGCTTTCTTT; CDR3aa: CAAGEIATEAFF
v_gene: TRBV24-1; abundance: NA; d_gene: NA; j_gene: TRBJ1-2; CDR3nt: TGTGCCGTCTCTCGGGGGGCCTATGGCTACACCTTC; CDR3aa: CAVSRGAYGYTF
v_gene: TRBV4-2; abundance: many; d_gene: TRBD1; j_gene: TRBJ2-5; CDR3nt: TGTGCCAGCAGCCAAGAAGGGACAGGCGGTTTAGGGGAGACCCAGTACTTC; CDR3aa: CASSQEGTGGLGETQYF
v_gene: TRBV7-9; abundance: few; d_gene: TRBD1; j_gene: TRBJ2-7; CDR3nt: TGTGCCAGCAGAGATAGGACAGGGGCAGGTGAGCAGTACTTC; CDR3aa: CASRDRTGAGEQYF
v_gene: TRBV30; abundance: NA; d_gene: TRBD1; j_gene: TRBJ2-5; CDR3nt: TGTGCCTGTATCCCGGGACAGGACCAAGAGACCCAGTACTTC; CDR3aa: CACIPGQDQETQYF
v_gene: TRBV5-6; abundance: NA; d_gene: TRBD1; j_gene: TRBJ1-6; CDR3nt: TGTGCCAGCCTCGACAGGGCCCTATATAATTCACCCCTCCACTTT; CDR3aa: CASLDRALYNSPLHF
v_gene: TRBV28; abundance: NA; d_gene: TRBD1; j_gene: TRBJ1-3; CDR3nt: TGTGCCAGCAGTTTATTTACAGGGGTGCACACCATATATTTT; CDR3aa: CASSLFTGVHTIYF
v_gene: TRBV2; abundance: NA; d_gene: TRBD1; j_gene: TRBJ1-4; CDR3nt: TGTGCCAGCGGGGGACAGGGTAGTGAAAAACTGTTTTTT; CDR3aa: CASGGQGSEKLFF
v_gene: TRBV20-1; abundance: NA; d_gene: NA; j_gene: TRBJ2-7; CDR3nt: TGCAGTGCTAGTCCGGGGGCCTACGAGCAGTACTTC; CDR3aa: CSASPGAYEQYF
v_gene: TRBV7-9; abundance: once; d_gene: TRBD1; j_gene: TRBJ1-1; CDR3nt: TGTGCCAGCAGCTTAAATAGAGGGGGGACAGGGTATGAAGCTTTCTTT; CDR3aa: CASSLNRGGTGYEAFF
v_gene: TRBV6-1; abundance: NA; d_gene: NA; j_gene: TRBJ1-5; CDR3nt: TGTGCCAGCAGTGAAGCGGGCCTCGGCAATCAGCCCCAGCATTTT; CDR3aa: CASSEAGLGNQPQHF
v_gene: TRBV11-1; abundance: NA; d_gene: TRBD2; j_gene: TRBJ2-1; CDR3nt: TGTGCCAGCAGTTTTAGCGGGGGGGCCTACAATGAGCAGTTCTTC; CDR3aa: CASSFSGGAYNEQFF
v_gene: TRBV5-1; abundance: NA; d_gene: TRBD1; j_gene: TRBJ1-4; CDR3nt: TGCGCCAGCAGCCCGGACAGGGCTAGCACTAATGAAAAACTGTTTTTT; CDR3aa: CASSPDRASTNEKLFF
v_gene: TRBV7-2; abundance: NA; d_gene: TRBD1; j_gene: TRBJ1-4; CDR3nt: TGTGCCAGCAGCTCGAATTACAGGGGGCTAGATGAAAAACTGTTTTTT; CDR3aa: CASSSNYRGLDEKLFF